The rows below give T cell receptor beta chains drawn from one sample of a study of CD8+ T cells in alopecia areata. The table came from immunoSEQ multiplex PCR; TCRdb's copy has only in-frame clones and leaves some out. The sample yields fewer than 150,000 clones, less than 45% seen once. The material sequenced was CD4+ T cells sorted from blood. These receptors all come from a human donor with alopecia areata. Both conserved end residues are part of each CDR3. D genes are given only for firm matches. Expanded clones get a size class; other rows say once, few or many, or leave the size out.

>few|TRBV7-2|TRBJ2-6|-
CASSQFGSGANVLTF
TGTGCCAGCAGTCAATTCGGCTCTGGGGCCAACGTCCTGACTTTC
>-|TRBV11-2|TRBJ2-3|-
CASSPGLSTDTQYF
TGTGCCAGCAGCCCTGGACTGAGCACAGATACGCAGTATTTT
>-|TRBV5-1|TRBJ2-7|-
CASSLNSYEQYF
TGCGCCAGCAGCTTGAACTCCTACGAGCAGTACTTC
>few|TRBV20-1|TRBJ2-5|-
CSARPQETQYF
TGCAGTGCTAGGCCCCAAGAGACCCAGTACTTC
>few|TRBV15|TRBJ2-1|TRBD2
CATSRDAAGGLNEQFF
TGTGCCACCAGCAGAGATGCAGCGGGGGGGCTCAATGAGCAGTTCTTC
>-|TRBV4-1|TRBJ2-7|-
CASSQDENRDEQYF
TGCGCCAGCAGCCAAGACGAAAACAGGGACGAGCAGTACTTC
>-|TRBV15|TRBJ2-1|TRBD1
CATSRPSNRQGGYEQFF
TGTGCCACCAGCAGACCTTCAAATCGACAGGGTGGGTATGAGCAGTTCTTC
>-|TRBV7-2|TRBJ2-7|-
CASSLGGNYEQYF
TGTGCCAGCAGCTTAGGGGGGAACTACGAGCAGTACTTC
>-|TRBV7-3|TRBJ2-6|-
CASSLISGAGANVLTF
TGTGCCAGCAGCTTAATTTCAGGGGCTGGGGCCAACGTCCTGACTTTC
>few|TRBV30|TRBJ2-7|-
CAWSREGYEQYF
TGTGCCTGGAGCAGAGAGGGCTACGAGCAGTACTTC
>-|TRBV20-1|TRBJ2-3|-
CSPGPRDTQYF
TGCAGTCCAGGACCAAGAGATACGCAGTATTTT
>few|TRBV29-1|TRBJ2-4|TRBD1
CSAGQGARGKNIQYF
TGCAGCGCCGGACAGGGGGCGCGAGGAAAAAACATTCAGTACTTC
>-|TRBV7-2|TRBJ2-5|TRBD2
CASSLAGRGETQYF
TGTGCCAGCAGCTTAGCTGGGAGGGGAGAGACCCAGTACTTC
>few|TRBV5-6|TRBJ2-4|-
CASSLPGTTSGIQYF
TGTGCCAGCAGCTTGCCCGGGACAACCTCAGGGATTCAGTACTTC
>-|TRBV29-1|TRBJ1-1|-
CSVSGTEDTEAFF
TGCAGCGTGTCCGGGACGGAAGACACTGAAGCTTTCTTT
>few|TRBV29-1|TRBJ1-2|-
CSVETGRGAYTF
TGCAGCGTTGAGACGGGGCGCGGGGCCTACACCTTC
>-|TRBV18|TRBJ1-2|-
CASHLPVQGPGGYTF
TGTGCCAGCCACTTGCCGGTCCAGGGTCCGGGGGGCTACACCTTC
>-|TRBV30|TRBJ2-3|-
CAWSAAGDTQYF
TGTGCCTGGAGTGCTGCGGGGGATACGCAGTATTTT
>-|TRBV20-1|TRBJ2-7|-
CSARDEEQYF
TGCAGTGCTAGAGATGAAGAGCAGTACTTC
>-|TRBV27|TRBJ2-3|-
CASSRTDTQYF
TGTGCCAGCAGTCGCACAGATACGCAGTATTTT
>-|TRBV4-1|TRBJ1-4|-
CASSLRTSRNEKLFF
TGCGCCAGCAGCCTGCGGACAAGTAGAAATGAAAAACTGTTTTTT
>-|TRBV29-1|TRBJ2-3|TRBD1
CSVPLGGTGVRTSTDTQYF
TGCAGCGTACCTCTCGGGGGGACAGGGGTCCGAACTAGCACAGATACGCAGTATTTT
>-|TRBV4-1|TRBJ1-2|TRBD1
CASSQEWTGTSRGGYTF
TGCGCCAGCAGCCAAGAATGGACAGGAACATCTCGGGGTGGCTACACCTTC
>-|TRBV30|TRBJ1-2|-
CAWGLHRGGYTF
TGTGCCTGGGGGTTACACCGGGGAGGCTACACCTTC
>-|TRBV7-3|TRBJ1-2|TRBD1
CASSSAAGQTYGYTF
TGTGCCAGCAGCTCTGCCGCGGGACAGACCTATGGCTACACCTTC
>-|TRBV6-5|TRBJ1-1|TRBD1
CASSWTGATEAFF
TGTGCCAGCAGTTGGACAGGGGCCACTGAAGCTTTCTTT
>-|TRBV4-1|TRBJ1-2|-
CASSQDEAPEGYGYTF
TGCGCCAGCAGCCAAGATGAGGCCCCGGAGGGCTATGGCTACACCTTC
>few|TRBV7-9|TRBJ2-3|-
CASTSTDTQYF
TGTGCCAGCACTAGCACAGATACGCAGTATTTT
>few|TRBV6-5|TRBJ1-2|-
CASSDKSYGYTF
TGTGCCAGCAGTGATAAGAGCTATGGCTACACCTTC
>few|TRBV4-2|TRBJ1-5|TRBD1
CASSQDPSGTGSNQPQHF
TGTGCCAGCAGCCAAGATCCTAGTGGGACAGGGAGCAATCAGCCCCAGCATTTT
>-|TRBV11-1|TRBJ2-5|TRBD1
CASSLARTGVETQYF
TGTGCCAGCAGCTTAGCGAGGACAGGGGTAGAGACCCAGTACTTC
>-|TRBV5-4|TRBJ2-2|-
CASSLRRQTNTGELFF
TGTGCCAGCAGCTTGCGTCGGCAGACGAACACCGGGGAGCTGTTTTTT
>-|TRBV5-6|TRBJ1-2|TRBD1
CASSLTGTGAPYGYTF
TGTGCCAGCAGCCTTACCGGGACAGGGGCCCCCTATGGCTACACCTTC
>once|TRBV5-1|TRBJ2-7|TRBD2
CASSSLAGSYEQYF
TGCGCCAGCAGCTCCTTAGCGGGGAGCTACGAGCAGTACTTC
>-|TRBV5-4|TRBJ2-7|TRBD1
CASGRDSESEQYF
TGTGCCAGCGGACGGGACAGCGAGAGCGAGCAGTACTTC
>-|TRBV5-1|TRBJ2-1|TRBD2
CASMSLAGNEQFF
TGCGCCAGCATGAGTCTAGCGGGCAATGAGCAGTTCTTC
>-|TRBV29-1|TRBJ2-7|-
CSAPEGGRRLLGEQYF
TGCAGCGCCCCCGAGGGTGGCAGGCGGTTACTGGGAGAGCAGTACTTC
>few|TRBV29-1|TRBJ2-3|-
CSGEGGTDTQYF
TGCAGCGGCGAGGGGGGCACAGATACGCAGTATTTT
>-|TRBV7-8|TRBJ2-3|-
CASRGGRDTVPDTQYF
TGTGCCAGCAGAGGGGGACGGGACACCGTCCCAGATACGCAGTATTTT
>-|TRBV4-1|TRBJ2-7|TRBD2
CASSPPGLAAYEQYF
TGCGCCAGCAGCCCCCCCGGACTAGCAGCGTACGAGCAGTACTTC
>few|TRBV18|TRBJ2-2|TRBD2
CASSPPGLGTGELFF
TGTGCCAGCTCACCTCCGGGACTAGGCACCGGGGAGCTGTTTTTT
>-|TRBV25-1|TRBJ1-6|-
CASREGYSPLHF
TGTGCCAGCCGCGAAGGATATTCACCCCTCCACTTT
>few|TRBV18|TRBJ2-3|TRBD1
CASSPLTGEDTQYF
TGTGCCAGCTCACCCCTTACAGGGGAAGATACGCAGTATTTT
>-|TRBV4-3|TRBJ1-1|-
CASSPGARVTEAFF
TGCGCCAGCAGCCCCGGGGCCAGGGTTACTGAAGCTTTCTTT
>few|TRBV5-1|TRBJ2-5|-
CASSLAYQQETQYF
TGCGCCAGCAGCTTGGCCTACCAGCAAGAGACCCAGTACTTC
>-|TRBV7-3|TRBJ2-3|-
CASSPWGDTQYF
TGTGCCAGCAGCCCCTGGGGAGATACGCAGTATTTT
>-|TRBV29-1|TRBJ1-2|TRBD1
CSVGGTGTYGYTF
TGCAGCGTTGGGGGGACAGGGACCTATGGCTACACCTTC
>few|TRBV29-1|TRBJ1-3|-
CSVTGTGNTIYF
TGCAGCGTAACAGGGACTGGAAACACCATATATTTT